This T cell receptor beta chain derives from a study of beta chain features in type 1 diabetes. Looking at the study overall: Cell yields, age and gender were similar between patients and healthy donors. Findings and limits, study-wide: Shorter templates may be favored by PCR, equally so in patients and controls. High TCR expression in some cells could lead to their over-representation in cDNA sequencing. Among patients with Type 1 diabetes, TCRB CDR3s were moderately but significantly shorter in every one of the four CD4+ subsets.

cDNA synthesis used the whole RNA isolate, giving expressed TCRB sequences. Produced via immunoSEQ multiplex PCR; TCRdb's table is partial and in-frame only. The sample has 600,000 to 700,000 clones; 13% are singletons. The CDR3 has 16 amino acids. With 1 base clipped from V and 9 bases from J, the junction kept 6 bases outside the gene matches. Per the germline V gene, CDR1 is SGHAT and CDR2 is FQNNGV. A single heparinised blood sample, averaging approximately 0.12 L, was obtained per donor. A note on this clone: What it binds is unknown.

This receptor was identified in a young man with type 1 diabetes. The sample was naive CD4+ T cells from blood. The rearrangement links TRBV11-2 to TRBJ2-1; TRBD2 agrees at 13 bases. The CDR3 region has the DNA TGTGCCAGCAGCTTAGGGGGACTAGCGGGGTCGGTTGAGCAGTTCTTC. Protein: CASSLGGLAGSVEQFF.